This section outlines one TCR beta chain sequence together with its context. Other DNA sequences from this sample encode an identical CDR3 as well. Some clones are missing from TCRdb's copy, which holds only in-frame ones; the method was immunoSEQ multiplex PCR. The sample yields over 200,000 clones, around 86% seen once. The sample comes from a study of blood T cell repertoires in COVID-19. The CDR3 contains 12 residues. V was cut by 5 bases and J by 4 bases, with 9 bases left in between. V is TRBV12-3 or TRBV12-4 and J is TRBJ2-7; perhaps TRBD2 as D (6 bases). This clonotype originated in a woman aged 45-59 years with acute COVID-19. Input material: PBMCs or T cells enriched from blood (not recorded which). The CDR3 region has the DNA TGTGCCAGCAGTCCGGGGGTTTACGAGCAGTACTTC. This encodes CASSPGVYEQYF.